These 14 T cell receptor beta chains were all obtained from the same sample, sequenced in a study of cytomegalovirus exposure and HLA in healthy donors. With 60 Vbeta and 13 Jbeta primers, the PCR was carried out. Profiling relied on immunoSEQ multiplex PCR, and the TCRdb table lists in-frame clones only, not all of them. The sample lists 170,000 or so clones; 77% were seen once. The sample was PBMCs. These receptors originate from a woman between 55 and 75 years old in good health and CMV-seropositive.

Concerning this clone itself: At one boundary the junction diverges from the germline segment, which might be a read error. V is TRBV7-7 and J is TRBJ2-2; 10 bases match TRBD1. Germline lookup yields CDR1 SSHAT and CDR2 FNYEAQ (reference sequence). The CDR3 extends over 17 amino acids. DNA for the CDR3: TGTGCTAGCAGCTCATACGGGACAGGGGATGGTATCGGGGAGCTGTTTTTT. Translation: CASSSYGTGDGIGELFF.

This chain joins TRBV9 and TRBJ2-6; D remains ambiguous. The length of the CDR3 is 14 residues. Trimming shortened V by 2 bases and J by 6 bases, and 9 bases separated the two germline ends. The germline CDR1 and CDR2 sequences are SGDLS and YYNGEE. The CDR3 sequence: CASSVDSMANVLTF. Written as DNA, the CDR3 is TGTGCCAGCAGCGTCGACTCCATGGCCAACGTCCTGACTTTC.

The J gene is TRBJ1-5, the V gene TRBV11-3; D possibly corresponds to TRBD1 (5 bases). Germline loops: CDR1 SGHNT, CDR2 YENEEA. This CDR3 spans 15 amino acids. V lost 4 bases and J lost 6, with 16 bases in between. The CDR3 DNA reads as TGTGCCAGCAGCTCCTGGGGCAGGCCAAGTCAGCCCCAGCATTTT. Translation: CASSSWGRPSQPQHF. Using reference TRBV11-3 and TRBJ1-5 for the parts outside the CDR3, the full variable domain is EAGVVQSPRYKIIEKKQPVAFWCNPISGHNTLYWYLQNLGQGPELLIRYENEEAVDDSQLPKDRFSAERLKGVDSTLKIQPAELGDSAVYLCASSSWGRPSQPQHFGDGTRLSIL.

The chain has TRBV5-1 and TRBJ2-1; TRBD1 is a possible D gene (5 bases). Trimming took 0 bases from V and 7 from J, leaving 8 bases between them. CDR3 size: 13 residues. Germline loops: CDR1 SGHRS, CDR2 YFSETQ. CDR3 protein: CASSLGSGNEQFF. The CDR3, as DNA: TGCGCCAGCAGCTTGGGGTCAGGGAATGAGCAGTTCTTC.

The gene calls are TRBV30 and TRBJ1-2; 12 bases align to TRBD1. J lost 4 bases, V lost 0 bases, and 12 bases had no gene match. The CDR3 length is 18 residues. Germline V gives CDR1 GTSNPN, CDR2 SVGIG (reference sequence). CDR3 sequence (DNA): TGTGCCTGGAGTGTATTTCCGGGACAGGGGGCGCTAAGCTATGGCTACACCTTC. Translated: CAWSVFPGQGALSYGYTF. Full variable domain (outside the CDR3, taken from reference TRBV30 and TRBJ1-2): SQTIHQWPATLVQPVGSPLSLECTVEGTSNPNLYWYRQAAGRGLQLLFYSVGIGQISSEVPQNLSASRPQDRQFILSSKKLLLSDSGFYLCAWSVFPGQGALSYGYTFGSGTRLTVV.

V is TRBV28 and J is TRBJ1-2; D possibly corresponds to TRBD1 (5 bases). Germline assignment: CDR1 MDHEN and CDR2 SYDVKM. The CDR3 extends over 14 amino acids. V was trimmed by 2 bases and J by 3 bases, leaving 10 bases between them. The CDR3 region has the DNA TGTGCCAGCAGTTTAGGGTCCAGGGACTATGGCTACACCTTC. This codes for CASSLGSRDYGYTF.

This clone was recorded a few times. The rearrangement joins TRBV27 to TRBJ2-3; 11 positions match TRBD2. Germline V CDR1 and CDR2: MNHEY, SMNVEV (reference sequence). There are 15 residues in the CDR3. J was trimmed by 5 bases and V by 8 bases; bases with no gene match: 9. DNA of the CDR3: TGTGCCAGCCGCTCTGGCGGACTAGCGGGAGATACGCAGTATTTT. Amino acids: CASRSGGLAGDTQYF.

This chain uses TRBV2 with TRBJ1-2; D is possibly TRBD1 (5 bases). Germline V gene lookup returns CDR1 SNHLY and CDR2 FYNNEI. Trimming shortened V by 5 bases and J by 5 bases, and 12 bases separated the two germline ends. CDR3 length: 13 amino acids. The DNA for the CDR3 is TGTGCCAGCAGTCCCGACAGACAGTATGGCTACACCTTC. Protein: CASSPDRQYGYTF.

The rearrangement links TRBV30 to TRBJ2-7; no clear D gene. This CDR3 has 13 amino acids. Between the trimmed V and J ends, which lost 1 base and 6 bases, there was a span of 13 bases. Germline-derived CDR1 and CDR2 are GTSNPN and SVGIG (reference sequence). The DNA of the CDR3 is TGTGCCTGGAGTGACCCCCGAGGTGGCGAGCAGTACTTC. It yields the protein CAWSDPRGGEQYF. The entire variable domain, with the rest obtained from reference TRBV30 and TRBJ2-7, is as follows: SQTIHQWPATLVQPVGSPLSLECTVEGTSNPNLYWYRQAAGRGLQLLFYSVGIGQISSEVPQNLSASRPQDRQFILSSKKLLLSDSGFYLCAWSDPRGGEQYFGPGTRLTVT.

This chain joins TRBV10-3 and TRBJ1-1; TRBD1 matches 10 bases. The CDR3 contains 13 residues. The V and J ends lost 10 bases and 4 bases, in that order; junction bases with no gene match: 6. The germline CDR1 and CDR2 sequences are ENHRY and SYGVKD. The CDR3 DNA follows: TGTGCCAGTGAGACAGGGGGCGGCACTGAAGCTTTCTTT. Its protein product is CASETGGGTEAFF.

The chain combines TRBV7-8 with TRBJ1-5, with 10 bases aligning to TRBD1. Germline V lookup: CDR1 SGHVS, CDR2 FQNEAQ. Germline trimming cut 1 base from V and 3 bases from J; bases unmatched to any gene: 9. The CDR3 contains 18 residues. The CDR3 loop is CASSLGGPGQGLNQPQHF. The CDR3 bases are TGTGCCAGCAGCTTAGGGGGACCGGGACAGGGGCTCAATCAGCCCCAGCATTTT.

The V call is TRBV5-4, the J call TRBJ2-7, with TRBD2 identical over 10 bases. Germline CDR1 is SGHNT and CDR2 is YYREEE (reference sequence). This CDR3 has 15 residues. With 1 base clipped from V and 4 bases from J, the junction kept 5 bases outside the gene matches. The DNA of the CDR3 is TGTGCCAGCAGCTTGAAGGGTAGCGGGAGGTACGAGCAGTACTTC. Amino acids: CASSLKGSGRYEQYF.

The count of this clone is one. This rearrangement joins TRBV7-3 to TRBJ2-2; no firm D call. Between the trimmed V and J ends, which lost 4 bases and 3 bases, there was a span of 3 bases. Germline loops: CDR1 SGHTA, CDR2 FQGTGA. The CDR3 sequence is 12 residues long. The CDR3 bases are TGTGCCAGCAGCTCCTACACCGGGGAGCTGTTTTTT. This codes for CASSSYTGELFF.

J is TRBJ2-6 and V is TRBV18, with 8 positions matching TRBD2. The CDR3 is 21 amino acids. Looked up from germline, CDR1 is KGHSH and CDR2 is LQKENI. V trimming: 3 bases; J trimming: 0 bases; junction bases outside the gene matches: 16. The CDR3 DNA sequence: TGTGCCAGCTCACCCACCGGGGGGGGCGACTTTCCCTCCTCTGGGGCCAACGTCCTGACTTTC. Its translation: CASSPTGGGDFPSSGANVLTF.